The 11 T cell receptor beta chains given below trace back to one sample, sequenced in a study of shared clonotypes between healthy human individuals. Generated by immunoSEQ multiplex PCR, the TCRdb table keeps only in-frame clones and is missing some. This table holds about 1,500,000 clones, 96% found once. Material: naive CD4+ T cells sorted from blood. As to subset: CD45RA+ positively selected. These receptors were obtained from a man between 25 and 39 years old in good health.

The chain links TRBV28 to TRBJ2-7, with 8 positions matching TRBD2. The CDR3 consists of 13 residues. V lost 7 bases to trimming and J lost 3 bases; unmatched junction nucleotides: 5. In germline, CDR1 is MDHEN, CDR2 SYDVKM. The CDR3 bases are TGTGCCAGCACCGGACTAGCTAACTACGAGCAGTACTTC. It translates to CASTGLANYEQYF.

The rearrangement joins TRBV5-1 to TRBJ1-1, with D hard to call. From germline, CDR1 is SGHRS and CDR2 YFSETQ. V was shortened by 2 bases and J by 1 base, with 6 bases between the two germline ends. The length of the CDR3 is 13 residues. CDR3 DNA sequence: TGCGCCAGCAGCTTAATCGAGAACACTGAAGCTTTCTTT. Amino acids: CASSLIENTEAFF.

The chain couples TRBV28 to TRBJ2-4; D could derive from TRBD1 or TRBD2 (5 bases each). CDR1 MDHEN and CDR2 SYDVKM come from the germline V gene. The CDR3 has 11 residues. V shed 5 bases and J shed 13 bases, with 12 bases lying between them. CDR3 nucleotide sequence: TGTGCCAGCAGTCGCCGGGACGCCCAGTACTTC. Encoded protein: CASSRRDAQYF.

V usage is TRBV28 and J usage is TRBJ2-7, with D perhaps matching TRBD2 (5 bases). This CDR3 spans 15 amino acids. Trimming left V 2 bases short and J 6 bases short, with 17 bases between. From germline, CDR1 is MDHEN and CDR2 SYDVKM. This CDR3 reads CASSLGGSLLREQYF. CDR3 DNA sequence: TGTGCCAGCAGTTTAGGAGGATCCCTCCTTCGCGAGCAGTACTTC. Full variable domain (missing parts from reference TRBV28 and TRBJ2-7): DVKVTQSSRYLVKRTGEKVFLECVQDMDHENMFWYRQDPGLGLRLIYFSYDVKMKEKGDIPEGYSVSREKKERFSLILESASTNQTSMYLCASSLGGSLLREQYFGPGTRLTVT.

Details on this clone: This same CDR3 is encoded by further DNA sequences in the sample. The chain uses TRBV28 and TRBJ1-2; D ambiguous. The CDR3 covers 12 residues. Germline V gene data show CDR1 as MDHEN and CDR2 as SYDVKM. V was trimmed by 2 bases and J by 4 bases, leaving 5 bases between them. The CDR3 DNA sequence: TGTGCCAGCAGTTTAAGTGGCTATGGCTACACCTTC. Amino acid sequence: CASSLSGYGYTF.

The rearrangement links TRBV2 to TRBJ2-1; 8 bases map to TRBD1. The CDR3 runs 16 residues. Germline values: CDR1 SNHLY, CDR2 FYNNEI. V shed 4 bases and J 4 bases; nucleotides not matched to a gene: 9. The CDR3 loop reads CASSATRTGLYNEQFF. The CDR3 region has the DNA TGTGCCAGCAGTGCCACAAGGACAGGGTTATACAATGAGCAGTTCTTC. The entire variable domain, with the rest obtained from reference TRBV2 and TRBJ2-1, is as follows: EPEVTQTPSHQVTQMGQEVILRCVPISNHLYFYWYRQILGQKVEFLVSFYNNEISEKSEIFDDQFSVERPDGSNFTLKIRSTKLEDSAMYFCASSATRTGLYNEQFFGPGTRLTVL.

This clone appeared a single time. The chain joins TRBV18 to TRBJ2-3; D is undetermined. In germline, CDR1 is KGHSH, CDR2 LQKENI. Trimming took off 2 bases at V and 2 bases at J, with 8 bases between the two ends. The CDR3 has 14 amino acids. This CDR3 reads CASSPGATTDTQYF. As DNA, the CDR3 is TGTGCCAGCTCACCAGGTGCAACCACAGATACGCAGTATTTT.

The V call is TRBV28, the J call TRBJ1-1; D call uncertain. The CDR3 is made up of 13 amino acids. From germline, CDR1 is MDHEN and CDR2 SYDVKM. V lost 5 bases, J lost 6 bases, and 13 bases lay in between. The CDR3 protein is CASSSVLNSEAFF. CDR3 DNA sequence: TGTGCCAGCAGTAGTGTTCTCAATTCTGAAGCTTTCTTT.

The genes are TRBV14 and TRBJ2-7, with 11 bases fitting TRBD1. The CDR3 totals 16 residues. CDR1 is SGHDN, CDR2 FVKESK, per germline. V shed 6 bases and J 0 bases; nucleotides not matched to a gene: 7. CDR3 in amino acids: CASRPSGTGGSYEQYF. The CDR3 region has the DNA TGTGCCAGCAGACCATCCGGGACAGGGGGCTCCTACGAGCAGTACTTC. Using reference TRBV14 and TRBJ2-7 for the parts outside the CDR3, the full variable domain is EAGVTQFPSHSVIEKGQTVTLRCDPISGHDNLYWYRRVMGKEIKFLLHFVKESKQDESGMPNNRFLAERTGGTYSTLKVQPAELEDSGVYFCASRPSGTGGSYEQYFGPGTRLTVT.

J is TRBJ2-1 and V is TRBV9; 7 bases agree with TRBD1. Germline CDR1 reads SGDLS; CDR2 reads YYNGEE. CDR3 length: 16 residues. Trimming took 1 base from V and 6 from J; bases not matched to a gene: 10. The CDR3, as DNA: TGTGCCAGCAGCGTAAAGGGGACAGCTGTTCCCAATGAGCAGTTCTTC. It yields the protein CASSVKGTAVPNEQFF.

The chain links TRBV2 to TRBJ2-1; weak D call: TRBD2 (5 bases). The CDR3 has 17 residues. V shed 6 bases and J shed 0 bases, with 18 bases lying between them. Germline assignment: CDR1 SNHLY and CDR2 FYNNEI. The DNA for the CDR3 is TGTGCCAGCAGCGACTGGGCCGGGATCAGCTCCTACAATGAGCAGTTCTTC. Its translation: CASSDWAGISSYNEQFF. The full variable domain, with the rest looked up from reference TRBV2 and TRBJ2-1, is EPEVTQTPSHQVTQMGQEVILRCVPISNHLYFYWYRQILGQKVEFLVSFYNNEISEKSEIFDDQFSVERPDGSNFTLKIRSTKLEDSAMYFCASSDWAGISSYNEQFFGPGTRLTVL.